The 21 T cell receptor beta chains below come from one sample, sequenced in a study of PD-1 blockade in classical Hodgkin lymphoma. As for time point: cycle 4 day 1 (C4D1), after six to seven weeks of nivolumab. Every patient was affected by relapse after autologous stem cell transplantation, while exposure to brentuximab vedotin was not uniform. Some clones are missing from TCRdb's copy, which holds only in-frame ones; the method was immunoSEQ multiplex PCR. The repertoire holds roughly 50,000 clones, with about 89% as singletons. Sequencing used peripheral blood mononuclear cells (PBMCs), obtained before the fourth cycle of nivolumab. Receptor source: a human donor with classical Hodgkin lymphoma.

The chain is built from TRBV7-3 and TRBJ2-2; TRBD2 aligns across 7 bases. V shed 2 bases and J 6 bases; nucleotides not matched to a gene: 9. Germline-derived CDR1 and CDR2 are SGHTA and FQGTGA. CDR3 length equals 16 residues. CDR3 residues: CASSLVQAGRAGELFF. The CDR3, as DNA: TGTGCCAGCAGCTTAGTACAAGCGGGGCGTGCCGGGGAGCTGTTTTTT.

The chain recombines TRBV19 with TRBJ2-1; D ambiguous. This CDR3 is built from 11 residues. CDR1 is LNHDA, CDR2 SQIVND, per germline (reference sequence). Trimming took 5 bases from V and 4 from J, leaving 3 bases between them. CDR3 region: CASSAYNEQFF. CDR3 DNA: TGTGCCAGTAGTGCATACAATGAGCAGTTCTTC.

This sequence joins TRBV6-5 and TRBJ2-1, with TRBD2 matching over 12 bases. From germline, CDR1 is MNHEY and CDR2 SVGAGI. The CDR3 sequence is 14 residues long. The V gene end was trimmed by 5 bases and the J gene end by 8 bases; junction bases not matched to a gene: 4. CDR3 sequence reads: CASSLAGGRDEQFF. In nucleotides, the CDR3 is TGTGCCAGCAGTCTAGCGGGGGGGCGCGATGAGCAGTTCTTC.

This chain connects TRBV28 to TRBJ2-1; 15 bases are shared with TRBD2. CDR3 length: 15 amino acids. V lost 3 bases to trimming and J lost 9 bases; unmatched junction nucleotides: 3. Germline loops: CDR1 MDHEN, CDR2 SYDVKM. CDR3: CASSFRTSGRVEQFF. The CDR3 DNA reads TGTGCCAGCAGTTTTCGGACTAGCGGGAGGGTTGAGCAGTTCTTC.

The chain is built from TRBV16 and TRBJ1-5, with 7 bases that match TRBD1. Germline lookup yields CDR1 KGHSY and CDR2 FQNENV. This CDR3 has 16 residues. V trimming: 4 bases; J trimming: 5 bases; junction bases outside the gene matches: 11. In DNA, the CDR3 is TGTGCCAGCAGCCTATTCGACAGGGTAGGAGATCAGCCCCAGCATTTT. It codes for CASSLFDRVGDQPQHF.

The V gene is TRBV7-2, the J gene TRBJ2-3; the match to TRBD2 covers 8 bases. Germline lookup yields CDR1 SGHTA and CDR2 FQGNSA. The J segment lost 5 bases and the V segment lost 8 bases, leaving 9 bases of the junction unmatched. The CDR3 has 14 residues. The CDR3 here is CASSRGGRVDTQYF. CDR3 bases: TGTGCCAGCTCCCGGGGGGGCCGGGTAGATACGCAGTATTTT.

The chain combines TRBV5-4 with TRBJ2-3; TRBD1 matches at 10 bases. Germline V lookup: CDR1 SGHNT, CDR2 YYREEE (reference sequence). The CDR3 is 15 residues long. V shed 6 bases, J shed 3 bases, and the junction held 7 bases outside the gene matches. The CDR3 DNA reads as TGTGCCAGCACGGACAGGGGGTGGCTGACAGATACGCAGTATTTT. Encoded protein: CASTDRGWLTDTQYF.

The V gene is TRBV9, the J gene TRBJ2-1; 10 nucleotides agree with TRBD1. Germline trimming cut 2 bases from V and 8 bases from J; bases unmatched to any gene: 7. Germline V lookup: CDR1 SGDLS, CDR2 YYNGEE. This CDR3 has 15 residues. The CDR3 sequence: CASSVGTGVIYEQFF. The CDR3 DNA follows: TGTGCCAGCAGCGTCGGGACAGGGGTGATATATGAGCAGTTCTTC.

In its sample, this clone was seen once. CDR3 sequence: CASSEQPQTEAFF. The CDR3 DNA is TGTGCCAGCAGTGAACAGCCCCAGACTGAAGCTTTCTTT. This chain uses TRBV25-1 with TRBJ1-1; D gene uncertain. This CDR3 has 13 residues. V was shortened by 2 bases and J by 5 bases, with 9 bases between the two germline ends. Looked up from germline, CDR1 is MGHDK and CDR2 is SYGVNS.

The J gene is TRBJ2-1, the V gene TRBV28; TRBD2 matches 8 bases. Losses at the gene ends were 5 bases for V and 2 bases for J; bases not matched to a gene: 11. CDR3 size: 17 residues. Germline V lookup: CDR1 MDHEN, CDR2 SYDVKM. CDR3 nucleotide sequence: TGTGCCAGCAGTCCTCGGGGGGGTATGAGGGCCTACAATGAGCAGTTCTTC. Translating gives CASSPRGGMRAYNEQFF.

The chain is built from TRBV19 and TRBJ2-1; TRBD2 aligns across 10 bases. Germline CDR1 is LNHDA and CDR2 is SQIVND (reference sequence). The CDR3 sequence is 15 residues long. With V trimmed by 1 base and J by 7 bases, 4 bases remained unmatched. The CDR3 sequence is CASSIVTSGMNEQFF. Written as DNA, the CDR3 is TGTGCCAGTAGTATAGTCACTAGCGGGATGAATGAGCAGTTCTTC.

As DNA, the CDR3 is TGTGCCAGCAGCTTTGAACTAGCGGACGAGCAGTACTTC. Protein product: CASSFELADEQYF. The J gene is TRBJ2-7, the V gene TRBV11-2; 8 nucleotides align to TRBD2. Germline V gene data show CDR1 as SGHAT and CDR2 as FQNNGV. This CDR3 has 13 amino acids. V was pared by 3 bases and J by 5 bases, with 3 bases of the junction left unmatched.

This clone turned up a few times. V gene TRBV4-2 combines with J gene TRBJ2-5; 9 positions match TRBD2. CDR3 length equals 17 residues. V dropped 4 bases and J dropped 1; count of bases not matched to a gene: 10. Germline CDR1 LGHNA, CDR2 YNFKEQ. In DNA, the CDR3 is TGTGCCAGCAGCCCCCTCGGGCGGGGGGGACTCCAAGAGACCCAGTACTTC. It yields the protein CASSPLGRGGLQETQYF.

In this sample, this clone turned up once. The genes are TRBV19 and TRBJ2-3; tentatively, D is TRBD2 (5 bases). This CDR3 comprises 17 residues. The germline CDR1 and CDR2 sequences are LNHDA and SQIVND (reference sequence). Trimming removed 7 bases at V and 2 bases at J, with 22 bases between. The CDR3, as DNA: TGTGCCAGTAAAACCACTTGGGCTGGACTCCCCACAGATACGCAGTATTTT. Encoded protein: CASKTTWAGLPTDTQYF.

The chain combines TRBV11-3 with TRBJ2-5; D may be TRBD1 or TRBD2 (5 bases each). Trimming took off 5 bases at V and 2 bases at J, with 9 bases between the two ends. The CDR3 sequence is 13 residues long. Per the germline V gene, CDR1 is SGHNT and CDR2 is YENEEA. The CDR3 DNA sequence: TGTGCCAGCAGCCAGGGACCACAAGAGACCCAGTACTTC. It is translated as CASSQGPQETQYF.

V is TRBV9 and J is TRBJ2-1, with 10 bases lining up with TRBD2. CDR3 length: 17 amino acids. The V gene's germline CDR1 is SGDLS and CDR2 YYNGEE. V shed 4 bases, J shed 2 bases, and the junction held 9 bases outside the gene matches. The CDR3, as DNA: TGTGCCAGCAGCCCCTATAGCGGGAGGACACCCTACAATGAGCAGTTCTTC. Translating gives CASSPYSGRTPYNEQFF.

This chain connects TRBV28 to TRBJ2-1; 9 positions match TRBD1. J gave up 1 base and V 9 bases, and 7 bases lay outside the gene matches. CDR1 and CDR2 from the germline V gene are MDHEN and SYDVKM. There are 15 residues in the CDR3. CDR3: CASKETGGSYNEQFF. The CDR3 DNA sequence: TGTGCCAGTAAGGAGACAGGGGGATCCTACAATGAGCAGTTCTTC.

The chain recombines TRBV5-5 with TRBJ2-1; 7 positions agree with TRBD2. V was clipped by 0 bases and J by 1 base; unmatched bases: 1. CDR1 SGHKS and CDR2 YYEKEE come from the germline V gene (reference sequence). The CDR3 consists of 15 residues. Here the CDR3 DNA reads TGTGCCAGCAGCTTGGACGGGGGGTCCTACAATGAGCAGTTCTTC. It specifies CASSLDGGSYNEQFF. Full variable domain (outside the CDR3, taken from reference TRBV5-5 and TRBJ2-1): DAGVTQSPTHLIKTRGQQVTLRCSPISGHKSVSWYQQVLGQGPQFIFQYYEKEERGRGNFPDRFSARQFPNYSSELNVNALLLGDSALYLCASSLDGGSYNEQFFGPGTRLTVL.

V is TRBV19 and J is TRBJ2-7; 9 bases are a match to TRBD2. Germline CDR1 is LNHDA and CDR2 is SQIVND (reference sequence). With V trimmed by 6 bases and J by 6 bases, 3 bases remained unmatched. CDR3 size: 12 residues. The CDR3 DNA follows: TGTGCCAGTAGCCTGACTAGCGGCGAGCAGTACTTC. Translated, it gives CASSLTSGEQYF.

The chain is built from TRBV29-1 and TRBJ2-7; tentative D call: TRBD1 (5 bases). V was clipped by 5 bases and J by 3 bases, with 8 bases between them. There are 11 residues in the CDR3. CDR1 SQVTM and CDR2 ANQGSEA come from the germline V gene. CDR3 region: CSVIRDYEQYF. DNA of the CDR3: TGCAGCGTTATCAGGGACTACGAGCAGTACTTC.

J is TRBJ2-1 and V is TRBV6-1; 11 bases agree with TRBD2. The V and J ends lost 2 bases and 1 base, in that order; junction bases with no gene match: 4. The CDR3 sequence is 17 residues long. CDR1 and CDR2 (germline): MNHNS, SASEGT. In nucleotides, the CDR3 is TGTGCCAGCAGTGAATTCGGGACTAGCGGTTCCTACAATGAGCAGTTCTTC. This translates into CASSEFGTSGSYNEQFF.